Below, one TCR beta chain is given with its context. The antigen is undetermined. The protocol was immunoSEQ multiplex PCR, while the TCRdb copy is restricted to in-frame clones and leaves out a portion. This table holds 35,000 to 50,000 clones, approximately 79% found once. The source of the sample is a study of PD-1 blockade in classical Hodgkin lymphoma. The CDR3 loop spans 16 amino acids. Germline CDR1 and CDR2: SGHAT and FQNNGV. Trimming pared 0 bases from V and 3 bases from J, leaving 14 bases between. Each of the patients experienced relapse following autologous stem cell transplantation, and their brentuximab vedotin exposure differed. Classifying best responses yielded complete response, partial response or progressive disease. General observations from the study: Some patients began nivolumab under 1 year after ASCT. These patients were excluded from later analyses. It was reported that newly diagnosed patients had less baseline TCR diversity than healthy donors.

Sequences were derived from peripheral blood mononuclear cells (PBMCs), sampled before the second cycle of nivolumab. The source of this sequence is a human donor with classical Hodgkin lymphoma. The chain links TRBV11-2 to TRBJ2-5; D perhaps matches TRBD1 (6 bases). DNA for the CDR3: TGTGCCAGCAGCTTAGACCAACATGGGGGCGAAGAGACCCAGTACTTC. Its translation: CASSLDQHGGEETQYF.